This section outlines one TCR beta chain sequence together with its context. The data stem from a study of blood T cell repertoires in COVID-19. In the study overall: COVID-19 samples from acute and convalescent phases originated in the United States, Italy and Spain. Nucleic acid was either cDNA or gDNA, and it came from T cells, B-cell-depleted T cells, or PBMCs.

In the source study's methods: Reference gene primers were amplified, and this amplification served to estimate nucleated cell counts. The method was immunoSEQ multiplex PCR; TCRdb's version includes in-frame clones alone and lacks a portion of them. Clonal size and the V and J genes are those of that table, whereas D and trimming came from the DNA. This sample carries roughly 220,000 clones, approximately 83% of them seen once, and the ten largest clones take about 3%. V gave up 5 bases and J gave up 10 bases; unmatched junction bases: 16. There are 16 residues in the CDR3. From germline, CDR1 is SGHAT and CDR2 FQNNGV.

The receptor was derived from a woman in her 30s who had recovered from COVID-19. Sequenced input: peripheral blood. This rearrangement joins TRBV11-2 to TRBJ1-4, with 7 positions matching TRBD1. The CDR3 region is CASSRLQGNLLGKLFF. In nucleotides, the CDR3 is TGTGCCAGCAGCAGATTACAGGGGAACCTACTCGGAAAACTGTTTTTT.